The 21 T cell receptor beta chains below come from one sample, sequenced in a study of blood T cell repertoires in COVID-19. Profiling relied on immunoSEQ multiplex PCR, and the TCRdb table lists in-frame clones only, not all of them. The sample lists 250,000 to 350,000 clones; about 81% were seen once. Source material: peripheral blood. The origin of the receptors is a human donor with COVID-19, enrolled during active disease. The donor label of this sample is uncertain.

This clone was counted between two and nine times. The CDR3 DNA follows: TGTGCCAGCAGCTTGGACAGGGATAATTCACCCCTCCACTTT. As protein: CASSLDRDNSPLHF. The V gene is TRBV5-5, the J gene TRBJ1-6; perhaps TRBD1 as D (6 bases). CDR1 is SGHKS and CDR2 is YYEKEE in the germline V gene (reference sequence). The CDR3 is 14 amino acids. Trimming stripped 0 bases from V and 5 bases from J, with 6 bases between.

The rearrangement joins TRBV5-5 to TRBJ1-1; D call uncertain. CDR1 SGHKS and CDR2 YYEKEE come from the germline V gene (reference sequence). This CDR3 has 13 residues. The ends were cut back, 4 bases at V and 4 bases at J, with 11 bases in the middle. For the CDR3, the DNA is TGTGCCAGCAGCCTACTTTTGGTCACTGAAGCTTTCTTT. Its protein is CASSLLLVTEAFF.

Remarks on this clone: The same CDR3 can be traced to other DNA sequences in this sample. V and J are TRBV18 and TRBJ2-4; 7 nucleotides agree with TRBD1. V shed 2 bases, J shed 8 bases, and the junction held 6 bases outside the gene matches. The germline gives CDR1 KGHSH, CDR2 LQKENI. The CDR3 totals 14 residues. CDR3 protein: CASSPRGREDIQYF. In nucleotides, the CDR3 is TGTGCCAGCTCACCAAGGGGGCGCGAGGACATTCAGTACTTC.

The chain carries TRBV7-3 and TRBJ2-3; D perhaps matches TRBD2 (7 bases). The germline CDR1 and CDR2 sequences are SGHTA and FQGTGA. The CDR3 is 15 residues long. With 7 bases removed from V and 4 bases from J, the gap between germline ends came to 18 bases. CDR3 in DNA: TGTGCCAGCAACCCGGGGGGCGGGGTGGCAGATACGCAGTATTTT. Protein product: CASNPGGGVADTQYF.

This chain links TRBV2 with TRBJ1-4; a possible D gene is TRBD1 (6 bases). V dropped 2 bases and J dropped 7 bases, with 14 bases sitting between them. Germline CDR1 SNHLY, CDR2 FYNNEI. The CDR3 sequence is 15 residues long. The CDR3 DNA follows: TGTGCCAGCAGTGAAAGTGGCCGAGGGGGTGAAAAACTGTTTTTT. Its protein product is CASSESGRGGEKLFF.

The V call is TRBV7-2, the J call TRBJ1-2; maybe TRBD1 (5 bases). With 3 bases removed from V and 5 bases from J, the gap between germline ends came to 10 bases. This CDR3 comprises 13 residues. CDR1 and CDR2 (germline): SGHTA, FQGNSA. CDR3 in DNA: TGTGCCAGCAGCTTCAGACAGATATATGGCTACACCTTC. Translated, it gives CASSFRQIYGYTF.

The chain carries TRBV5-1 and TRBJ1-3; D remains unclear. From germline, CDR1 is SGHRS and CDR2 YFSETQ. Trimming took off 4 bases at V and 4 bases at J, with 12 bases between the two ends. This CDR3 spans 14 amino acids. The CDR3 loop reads CASSPLQEGNTIYF. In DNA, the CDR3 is TGCGCCAGCAGCCCGCTGCAGGAAGGAAACACCATATATTTT.

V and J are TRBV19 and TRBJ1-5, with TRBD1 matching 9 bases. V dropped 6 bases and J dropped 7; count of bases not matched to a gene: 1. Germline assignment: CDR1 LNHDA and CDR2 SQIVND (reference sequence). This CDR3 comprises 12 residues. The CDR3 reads CASRDRGQPQHF. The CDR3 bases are TGTGCCAGTAGGGACAGGGGCCAGCCCCAGCATTTT.

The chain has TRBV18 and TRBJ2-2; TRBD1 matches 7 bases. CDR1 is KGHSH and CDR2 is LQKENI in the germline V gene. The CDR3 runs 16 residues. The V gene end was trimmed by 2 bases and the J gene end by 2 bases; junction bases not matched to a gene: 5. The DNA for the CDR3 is TGTGCCAGCTCACCAATGGGACAGAGTAACACCGGGGAGCTGTTTTTT. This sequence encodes CASSPMGQSNTGELFF. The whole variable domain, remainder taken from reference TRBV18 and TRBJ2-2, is NAGVMQNPRHLVRRRGQEARLRCSPMKGHSHVYWYRQLPEEGLKFMVYLQKENIIDESGMPKERFSAEFPKEGPSILRIQQVVRGDSAAYFCASSPMGQSNTGELFFGEGSRLTVL.

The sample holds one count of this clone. CDR3 coding DNA: TGTGCCTGGGGGACAGCAACTTACGAGCAGTACTTC. This sequence encodes CAWGTATYEQYF. J is TRBJ2-7 and V is TRBV30; 7 bases agree with TRBD1. Trimming removed 5 bases from V and 4 bases from J; junction bases left unmatched: 5. The CDR3 consists of 12 residues. Germline V gives CDR1 GTSNPN, CDR2 SVGIG (reference sequence).

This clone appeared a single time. CDR3 nucleotide sequence: TGTGCCAGCAGCTCCTACGGACTAGCGGGAGAGACCCAGTACTTC. Translation gives CASSSYGLAGETQYF. The J gene is TRBJ2-5, the V gene TRBV5-6; 11 bases match TRBD2. V lost 3 bases, J lost 4 bases, and 5 bases stayed unmatched. In germline, CDR1 is SGHDT, CDR2 YYEEEE. This CDR3 comprises 15 residues.

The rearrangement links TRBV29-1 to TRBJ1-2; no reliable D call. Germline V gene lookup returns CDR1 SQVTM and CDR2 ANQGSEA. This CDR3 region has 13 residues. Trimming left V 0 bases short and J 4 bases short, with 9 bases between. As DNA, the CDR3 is TGCAGCGTTGAAGATTGGGCCCCCTATGGCTACACCTTC. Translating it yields CSVEDWAPYGYTF.

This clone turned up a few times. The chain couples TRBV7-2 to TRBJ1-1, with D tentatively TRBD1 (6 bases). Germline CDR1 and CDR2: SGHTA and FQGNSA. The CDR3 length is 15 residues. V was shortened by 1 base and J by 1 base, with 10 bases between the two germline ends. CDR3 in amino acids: CASSLGGGRNTEAFF. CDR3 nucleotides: TGTGCCAGCAGCTTAGGGGGGGGCCGGAACACTGAAGCTTTCTTT.

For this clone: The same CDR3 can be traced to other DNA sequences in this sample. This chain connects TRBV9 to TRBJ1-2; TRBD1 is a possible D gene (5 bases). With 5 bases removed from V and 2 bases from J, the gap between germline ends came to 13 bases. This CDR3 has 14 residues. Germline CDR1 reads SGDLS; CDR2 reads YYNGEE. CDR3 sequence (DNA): TGTGCCAGCAGTGTCACGGGGGGGAACTATGGCTACACCTTC. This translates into CASSVTGGNYGYTF.

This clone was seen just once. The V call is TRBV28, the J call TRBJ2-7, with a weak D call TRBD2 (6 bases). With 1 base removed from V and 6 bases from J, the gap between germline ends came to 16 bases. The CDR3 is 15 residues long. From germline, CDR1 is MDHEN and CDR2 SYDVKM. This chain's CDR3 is CASSLLSPRGSEQYF. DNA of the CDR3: TGTGCCAGCAGTTTATTGTCCCCCCGGGGGTCCGAGCAGTACTTC.

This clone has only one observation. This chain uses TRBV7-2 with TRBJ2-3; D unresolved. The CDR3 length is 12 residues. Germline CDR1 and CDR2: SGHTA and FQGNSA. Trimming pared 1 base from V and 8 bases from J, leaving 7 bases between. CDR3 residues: CASSLVVGTQYF. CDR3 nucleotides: TGTGCCAGCAGCTTAGTAGTTGGTACGCAGTATTTT.

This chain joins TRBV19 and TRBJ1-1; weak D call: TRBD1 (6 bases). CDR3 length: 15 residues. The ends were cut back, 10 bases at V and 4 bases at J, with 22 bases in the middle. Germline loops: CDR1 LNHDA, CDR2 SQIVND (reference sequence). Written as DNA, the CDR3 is TGTGCCACCCGGCCCCCCAGGGGCTTGAGCACTGAAGCTTTCTTT. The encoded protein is CATRPPRGLSTEAFF.

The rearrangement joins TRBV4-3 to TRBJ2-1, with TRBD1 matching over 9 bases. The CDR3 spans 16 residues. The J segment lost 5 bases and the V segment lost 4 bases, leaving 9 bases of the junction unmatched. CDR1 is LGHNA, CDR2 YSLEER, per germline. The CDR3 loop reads CASSPGTGRRDNEQFF. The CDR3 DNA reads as TGCGCCAGCAGCCCTGGGACAGGGAGAAGGGACAATGAGCAGTTCTTC.

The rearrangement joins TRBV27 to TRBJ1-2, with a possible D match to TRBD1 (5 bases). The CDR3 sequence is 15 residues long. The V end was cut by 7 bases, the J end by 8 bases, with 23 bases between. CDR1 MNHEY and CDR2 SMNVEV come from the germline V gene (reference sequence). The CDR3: CASTPAGRGSRGYTF. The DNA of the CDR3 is TGTGCCAGCACCCCCGCGGGGCGGGGGTCGCGAGGCTACACCTTC.

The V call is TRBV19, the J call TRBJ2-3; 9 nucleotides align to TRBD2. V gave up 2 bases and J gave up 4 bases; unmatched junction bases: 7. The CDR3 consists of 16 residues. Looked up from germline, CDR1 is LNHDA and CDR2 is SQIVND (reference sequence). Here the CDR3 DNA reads TGTGCCAGTAGTATAAGAGGTAGCGGGGGACCAGATACGCAGTATTTT. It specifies CASSIRGSGGPDTQYF.

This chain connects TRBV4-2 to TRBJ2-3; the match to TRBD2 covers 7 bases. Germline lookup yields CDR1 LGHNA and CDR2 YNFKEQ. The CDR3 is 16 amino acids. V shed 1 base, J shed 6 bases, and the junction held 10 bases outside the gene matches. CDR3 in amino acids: CASSQVGSSGPDTQYF. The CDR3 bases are TGTGCCAGCAGCCAAGTTGGATCTAGCGGTCCGGATACGCAGTATTTT.